The rows below give T cell receptor beta chains drawn from one sample of a study of blood T cell repertoires in COVID-19. The assay was immunoSEQ multiplex PCR, and TCRdb's table has in-frame clones only and misses some. The sample holds about 30,000 clones, 89% seen once. The sample taken for sequencing was peripheral blood. Receptors were obtained from a human donor in a cohort sampled during active COVID-19. CDR3s include the opening cysteine and the closing phenylalanine or tryptophan. The D gene is left open where the match is weak. The listing skips clone size in some rows; elsewhere it reads once, few, many or a size class.

>TRBJ1-5|-|-|TRBV28
TGTGCCAGCAGTTTCTGGGGAGGTAGCAATCAGCCCCAGCATTTT
CASSFWGGSNQPQHF
>TRBJ2-7|-|TRBD1|TRBV4-3
TGCGCCAGCAGCCAAGGGGCGGGACAGGGTGTCTACGAGCAGTACTTC
CASSQGAGQGVYEQYF
>TRBJ2-7|-|TRBD2|TRBV7-6
TGTGCCAGCAGCGAAATAAGCGGGGGCTCCTACGAGCAGTACTTC
CASSEISGGSYEQYF
>TRBJ2-4|-|TRBD1|TRBV5-4
TGTGCCAGCACACGTACCGGACAGGGAGTACAGGGCAAAAACATTCAGTACTTC
CASTRTGQGVQGKNIQYF
>TRBJ2-1|once|-|TRBV19
TGTGCCAGTAGTATCAGGCAGGGCAGAGGCAATGAGCAGTTCTTC
CASSIRQGRGNEQFF
>TRBJ1-2|-|-|TRBV29-1
TGCAGCGTTTTCAAGACTGAGGGCTATGGCTACACCTTC
CSVFKTEGYGYTF
>TRBJ1-2|-|-|TRBV6-5
TGTGCCAGCAGTTACTGGGGGGAGGCTGGATATGGCTACACCTTC
CASSYWGEAGYGYTF
>TRBJ1-2|-|TRBD1|TRBV4-1
TGCGCCAGCAGCCAAGTTGTGGACAGGGGTTCCCATAACTATGGCTACACCTTC
CASSQVVDRGSHNYGYTF
>TRBJ2-2|once|TRBD1|TRBV2
TGTGCCAGCATAATCCCGACAGGGGGCACCGGGGAGCTGTTTTTT
CASIIPTGGTGELFF
>TRBJ1-1|-|TRBD1|TRBV29-1
TGCAGCGTTCTAACAGGGGGCGCCGGGGGTGAAGCTTTCTTT
CSVLTGGAGGEAFF
>TRBJ1-1|-|-|TRBV7-8
TGTGCCAGCAGCGTTAAGCTTATGAACACTGAAGCTTTCTTT
CASSVKLMNTEAFF
>TRBJ2-7|-|-|TRBV7-9
TGTGCCAGCAGCCGAGGGGGAGAGCAGTACTTC
CASSRGGEQYF
>TRBJ2-1|-|-|TRBV11-2
TGTGCCAGCAGCATTGACCAGGGCCTGTACAATGAGCAGTTCTTC
CASSIDQGLYNEQFF
>TRBJ2-3|-|-|TRBV9
TGTGCCAGCAGCGCGTATCCGGACTCGCGCACAGATACGCAGTATTTT
CASSAYPDSRTDTQYF
>TRBJ2-7|few|-|TRBV7-9
TGTGCCAGCACCGGTATGACTGCGGCCTACGAGCAGTACTTC
CASTGMTAAYEQYF
>TRBJ1-5|-|-|TRBV18
TGTGCCAGCTCACCACCGGGCAGGGAGGACGATCAGCCCCAGCATTTT
CASSPPGREDDQPQHF
>TRBJ2-7|-|TRBD2|TRBV15
TGTGCCACCAGCCCGGGGGGTCTGGGAAGAGGCGAGCAGTACTTC
CATSPGGLGRGEQYF
>TRBJ2-5|-|TRBD2|TRBV4-2
TGTGCCAGCAGCCAAGACGCGGGGGGGCTGGAGACCCAGTACTTC
CASSQDAGGLETQYF
>TRBJ2-2|-|-|TRBV24-1
TGTGCCACCAGTGATTTAAGGCAGGGCGACACCGGGGAGCTGTTTTTT
CATSDLRQGDTGELFF
>TRBJ2-2|-|-|TRBV7-3
TGTGCCAGCAGCTTCCGACAGAACACCGGGGAGCTGTTTTTT
CASSFRQNTGELFF
>TRBJ2-7|-|TRBD2|TRBV6-2/TRBV6-3
TGTGCCAGCAGTCCCACTAGCGGGGGATACGAGCAGTACTTC
CASSPTSGGYEQYF
>TRBJ1-2|-|TRBD1|TRBV5-4
TGTGCCAGCAGCTCGGACAGGGAGGTCCATGGCTACACCTTC
CASSSDREVHGYTF
>TRBJ2-5|-|TRBD1|TRBV6-1
TGTGCCAGCAGTGAACCGGGACAGCCCGAGGAGACCCAGTACTTC
CASSEPGQPEETQYF
>TRBJ2-7|-|TRBD1|TRBV2
TGTGCCAGCAGACCACAGGGGGCCGGATTATACGAGCAGTACTTC
CASRPQGAGLYEQYF
>TRBJ2-7|-|-|TRBV30
TGTGCCTGGAGTACTCGGGGGGCGATCTACGAGCAGTACTTC
CAWSTRGAIYEQYF
>TRBJ1-1|once|-|TRBV19
TGTGCCAGTAGTACCACGACAGGCCGAACTGAAGCTTTCTTT
CASSTTTGRTEAFF
>TRBJ1-4|-|TRBD1|TRBV11-2
TGTGCCAGCAGCTCAAACTCAATACAGGGGATTAATGAAAAACTGTTTTTT
CASSSNSIQGINEKLFF
>TRBJ1-1|-|-|TRBV6-1
TGTGCCAGCAGTGAAACTAGGACAGTGTCGAACACTGAAGCTTTCTTT
CASSETRTVSNTEAFF
>TRBJ2-7|-|-|TRBV7-2
TGTGCCAGCAGCTTACAGACAACCTACGAGCAGTACTTC
CASSLQTTYEQYF
>TRBJ1-5|-|TRBD1|TRBV28
TGTGCCAGCAGTGATACCGGGACAGGGCCTAATCAGCCCCAGCATTTT
CASSDTGTGPNQPQHF
>TRBJ2-7|-|-|TRBV19
TGTGCCAGTAGTATCGCGGCCAGCTTCTCTAGCTCCTACGAGCAGTACTTC
CASSIAASFSSSYEQYF
>TRBJ2-3|-|TRBD2|TRBV6-2/TRBV6-3
TGTGCCAGCAGTTACTCCTGGCGGGGGGGCACAGATACGCAGTATTTT
CASSYSWRGGTDTQYF
>TRBJ1-5|-|-|TRBV12-3/TRBV12-4
TGTGCCAGCAGTCCCCCGGGGGGACAGCCCCAGCATTTT
CASSPPGGQPQHF
>TRBJ1-5|-|TRBD1|TRBV7-9
TGTGCCAGCAGCTTAGTGGGGACAGGTGGAGGCAATCAGCCCCAGCATTTT
CASSLVGTGGGNQPQHF